This T cell receptor beta chain was captured by sequencing in a study of blood T cell repertoires in COVID-19 (TCRdb year 2020). Background for the entire study: Collaborator samples came from the United States, Italy and Spain and covered acute and convalescent phases of COVID-19. The material from the prospective study consisted of cDNA or gDNA derived from T cells, B-cell-depleted T cells, or PBMCs. Deeply sampled blood TCRbeta repertoires from subjects exposed to, actively infected with, or recovered from COVID-19 were included in the dataset. The repertoires were released in a freely available public database intended as a resource for research on the immune response to SARS-CoV-2. Samples came from the ongoing ImmuneRACE study (first 160 participants) plus 1,254 subjects from 6 global collaborators. Sample metadata almost always included a de-identified subject ID, COVID-19 status, age in years and sex. Where available, HLA class I and class II types were obtained from metadata supplied by the sample provider rather than from assay-based typing. Overall study outcomes, separate from this receptor: The amount of clinical and demographic metadata varied by source and participant and was provided uncurated.

CDR1 and CDR2 are drawn from the germline V gene (reference sequence): LNHDA, SQIVND. The CDR3 starts with the cysteine, ends with the phenylalanine, and has 14 residues. Just CDR3 DNA is preserved here, 42 bases in frame from base 1. V has 8 bases trimmed and J has 0 bases trimmed; junction bases matching no gene number 6. Whole blood was collected in K2EDTA tubes by collaborating institutions according to the institutions' own protocols. For TCRbeta analysis, collaborators shipped samples as frozen whole blood, isolated PBMCs, or DNA extracted from either of those sample types. Points on this clone: The target of this receptor is not known. No qualities accompany the bases; no much larger clone lies one base away.

TCRbeta CDR3 regions were amplified from genomic DNA using the immunoSEQ Assay, a bias-controlled multiplex PCR. The authors' analysis ran thus. The number of nucleated cells in each sample was estimated by amplification of reference gene primers within the assay. To quantify the absolute abundance of each unique TCRbeta CDR3 rearrangement, sequence reads were collapsed and filtered. For each sample, productive Simpson clonality was calculated as the square root of Simpson's diversity index over productive rearrangements. TCRdb stores this immuneACCESS table with in-frame sequences only. Part of the clones is absent; in the studies checked, under half of the shortfall reflects unresolved V genes, and no reason is known for the rest. V and J calls and clone size come straight from that table; D and trimming were deduced from the DNA. This sample has about 120,000 clones in its table, and roughly 90% of those were observed once. 19% of the sample belongs to the ten largest clones.

The clonotype comes from a human donor with acute or convalescent COVID-19. The donor label of this sample is uncertain. This sequence uses TRBV19 and TRBJ1-1; 7 of the junction bases match TRBD1. Sequencing was carried out using peripheral blood. The CDR3 has the sequence CASARDRVNTEAFF. In nucleotides, the sequence is TGTGCCAGTGCCAGGGACAGAGTGAACACTGAAGCTTTCTTT.